This T cell receptor beta chain is drawn from a study of blood T cell repertoires in COVID-19. This CDR3 has 15 residues. V was pared by 4 bases and J by 4 bases, with 9 bases of the junction left unmatched. Germline CDR1 and CDR2: LNHDA and SQIVND (reference sequence). The assay was immunoSEQ multiplex PCR, and TCRdb's table has in-frame clones only and misses some. The table includes about 160,000 clones, approximately 88% detected once. The J gene is TRBJ1-1, the V gene TRBV19; 7 bases are a match to TRBD1. Material for sequencing was peripheral blood. The clonotype comes from an older woman with acute or convalescent COVID-19. CDR3 in amino acids: CASSSNRGAGTEAFF. The CDR3 bases are TGTGCCAGTAGTAGTAACAGGGGAGCGGGCACTGAAGCTTTCTTT.